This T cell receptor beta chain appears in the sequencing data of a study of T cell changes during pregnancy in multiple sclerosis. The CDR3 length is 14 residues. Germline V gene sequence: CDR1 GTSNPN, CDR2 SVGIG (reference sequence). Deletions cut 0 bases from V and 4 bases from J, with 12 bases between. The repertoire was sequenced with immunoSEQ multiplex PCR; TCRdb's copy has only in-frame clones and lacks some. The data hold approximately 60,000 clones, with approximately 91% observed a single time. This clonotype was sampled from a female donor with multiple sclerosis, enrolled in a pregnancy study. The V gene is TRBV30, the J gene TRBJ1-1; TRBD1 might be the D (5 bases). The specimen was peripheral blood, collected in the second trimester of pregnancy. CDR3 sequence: CAWSVGSGITEAFF. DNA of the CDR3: TGTGCCTGGAGTGTAGGTTCAGGGATCACTGAAGCTTTCTTT.